This T cell receptor (beta chain) came from a study of blood T cell repertoires in COVID-19. Overall study: Some COVID-19 samples were acute and others convalescent; all came from the United States, Italy and Spain.

TCRdb keeps only in-frame clones here, not all; method: immunoSEQ multiplex PCR. The sample contains 130,000 to 150,000 clones, 87% of which appear only once. V was trimmed by 2 bases and J by 2 bases, leaving 6 bases between them. CDR1 and CDR2 (germline): MNHEY, SMNVEV (reference sequence). CDR3 size: 14 residues. Sequencing was performed on peripheral blood. The chain links TRBV27 to TRBJ1-4; D uncertain. This TCR was recovered from a woman between 50 and 59 years old with acute or convalescent COVID-19. The DNA of the CDR3 is TGTGCCAGCAGTTTAGAGATGACTAATGAAAAACTGTTTTTT. This translates into CASSLEMTNEKLFF.